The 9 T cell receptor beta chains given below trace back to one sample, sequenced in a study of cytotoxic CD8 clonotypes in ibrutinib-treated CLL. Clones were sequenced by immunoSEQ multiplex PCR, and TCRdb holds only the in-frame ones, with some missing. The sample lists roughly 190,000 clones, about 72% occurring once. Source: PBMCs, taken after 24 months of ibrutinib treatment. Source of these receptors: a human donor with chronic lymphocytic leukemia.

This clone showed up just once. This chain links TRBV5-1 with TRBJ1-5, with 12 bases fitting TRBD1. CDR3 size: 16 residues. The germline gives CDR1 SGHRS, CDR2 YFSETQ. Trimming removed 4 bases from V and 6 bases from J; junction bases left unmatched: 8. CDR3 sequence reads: CASSDGTGGGGQPQHF. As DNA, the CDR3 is TGCGCCAGCAGCGACGGGACAGGGGGCGGTGGTCAGCCCCAGCATTTT.

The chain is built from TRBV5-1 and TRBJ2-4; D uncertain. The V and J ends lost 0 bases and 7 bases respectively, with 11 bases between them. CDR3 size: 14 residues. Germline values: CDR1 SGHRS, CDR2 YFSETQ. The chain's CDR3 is CASSLEVGANIQYF. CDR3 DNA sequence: TGCGCCAGCAGCTTGGAGGTCGGCGCGAACATTCAGTACTTC.

The DNA for the CDR3 is TGCAGCTTCTCGGGACTCGCCTTTTGGGCCCAGTACTTC. The encoded protein is CSFSGLAFWAQYF. This sequence joins TRBV29-1 and TRBJ2-5; the D gene is possibly TRBD2 (6 bases). The ends were cut back, 8 bases at V and 9 bases at J, with 22 bases in the middle. The CDR3 runs to 13 residues. Germline V CDR1 and CDR2: SQVTM, ANQGSEA.

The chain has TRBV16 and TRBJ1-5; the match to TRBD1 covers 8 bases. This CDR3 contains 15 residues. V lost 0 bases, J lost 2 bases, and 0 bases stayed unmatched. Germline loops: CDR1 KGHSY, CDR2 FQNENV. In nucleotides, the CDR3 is TGTGCCAGCAGCCAATCGGGACAGGGCAATCAGCCCCAGCATTTT. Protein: CASSQSGQGNQPQHF. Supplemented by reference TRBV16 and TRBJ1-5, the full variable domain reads GEEVAQTPKHLVRGEGQKAKLYCAPIKGHSYVFWYQQVLKNEFKFLISFQNENVFDETGMPKERFSAKCLPNSPCSLEIQATKLEDSAVYFCASSQSGQGNQPQHFGDGTRLSIL.

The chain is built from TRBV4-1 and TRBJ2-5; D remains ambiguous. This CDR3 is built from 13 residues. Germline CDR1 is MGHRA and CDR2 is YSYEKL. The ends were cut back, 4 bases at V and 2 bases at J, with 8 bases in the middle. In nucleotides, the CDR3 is TGCGCCAGCAGCCGCGGTCCTCAAGAGACCCAGTACTTC. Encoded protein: CASSRGPQETQYF.

The CDR3 here is CASSVLGTPNYGYTF. The CDR3 nucleotides read TGTGCCAGCAGTGTCTTAGGGACACCTAACTATGGCTACACCTTC. The chain recombines TRBV6-1 with TRBJ1-2, with D perhaps matching TRBD1 (6 bases). This CDR3 contains 15 residues. The V and J ends lost 4 bases and 0 bases respectively, with 12 bases between them. From germline, CDR1 is MNHNS and CDR2 SASEGT.

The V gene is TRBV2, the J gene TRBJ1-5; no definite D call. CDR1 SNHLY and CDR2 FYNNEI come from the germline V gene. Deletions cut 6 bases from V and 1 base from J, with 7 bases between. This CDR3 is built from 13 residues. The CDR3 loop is CASRTQSNQPQHF. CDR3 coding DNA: TGTGCCAGCAGGACACAGAGCAATCAGCCCCAGCATTTT.

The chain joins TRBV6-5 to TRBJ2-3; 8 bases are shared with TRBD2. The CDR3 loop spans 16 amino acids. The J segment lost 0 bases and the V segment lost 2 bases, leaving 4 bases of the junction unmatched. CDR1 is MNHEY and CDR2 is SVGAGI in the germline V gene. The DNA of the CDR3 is TGTGCCAGCAGTTACAGAACTAGCGGTAGCACAGATACGCAGTATTTT. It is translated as CASSYRTSGSTDTQYF.

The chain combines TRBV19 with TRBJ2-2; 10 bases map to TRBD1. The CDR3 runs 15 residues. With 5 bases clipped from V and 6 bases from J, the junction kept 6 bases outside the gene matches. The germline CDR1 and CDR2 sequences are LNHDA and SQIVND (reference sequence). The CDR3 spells CASSVDRGRAGELFF. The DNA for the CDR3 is TGTGCCAGTAGTGTCGACAGGGGGCGGGCCGGGGAGCTGTTTTTT.